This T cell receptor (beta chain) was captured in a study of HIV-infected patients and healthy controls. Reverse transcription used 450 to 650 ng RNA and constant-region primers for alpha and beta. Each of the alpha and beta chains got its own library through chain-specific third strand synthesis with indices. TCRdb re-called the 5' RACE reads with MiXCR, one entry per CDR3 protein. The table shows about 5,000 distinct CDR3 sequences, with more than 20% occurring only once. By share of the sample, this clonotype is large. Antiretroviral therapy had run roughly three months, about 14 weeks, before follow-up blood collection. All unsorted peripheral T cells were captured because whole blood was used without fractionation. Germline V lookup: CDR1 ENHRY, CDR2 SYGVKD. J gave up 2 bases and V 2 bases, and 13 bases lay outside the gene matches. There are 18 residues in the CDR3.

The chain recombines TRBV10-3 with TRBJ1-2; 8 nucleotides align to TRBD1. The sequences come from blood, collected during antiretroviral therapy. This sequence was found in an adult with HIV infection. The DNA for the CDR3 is TGTGCCATCAGTGAGCGAATTATGACAGGGGCGACCAACTATGGCTACACCTTC. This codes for CAISERIMTGATNYGYTF.